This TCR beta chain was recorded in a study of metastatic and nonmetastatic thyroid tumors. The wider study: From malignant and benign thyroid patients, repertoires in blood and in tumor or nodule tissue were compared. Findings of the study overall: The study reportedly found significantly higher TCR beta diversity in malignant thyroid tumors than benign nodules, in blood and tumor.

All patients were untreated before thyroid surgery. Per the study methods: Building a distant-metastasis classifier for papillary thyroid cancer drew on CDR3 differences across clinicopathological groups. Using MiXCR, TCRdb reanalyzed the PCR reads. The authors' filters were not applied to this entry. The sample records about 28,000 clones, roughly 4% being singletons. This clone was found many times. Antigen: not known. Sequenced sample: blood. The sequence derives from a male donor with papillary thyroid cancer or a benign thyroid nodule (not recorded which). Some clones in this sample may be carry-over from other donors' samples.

Here the CDR3 reads CAWSETTGSKQFF. CDR3 DNA sequence: TGTGCCTGGAGTGAAACGACAGGTTCAAAGCAGTTCTTC. The rearrangement joins TRBV30 to TRBJ2-1; D might be TRBD1 (6 bases). The CDR3 loop spans 13 amino acids. V lost 1 base, J lost 11 bases, and 15 bases lay in between. CDR1 is GTSNPN, CDR2 SVGIG, per germline (reference sequence).